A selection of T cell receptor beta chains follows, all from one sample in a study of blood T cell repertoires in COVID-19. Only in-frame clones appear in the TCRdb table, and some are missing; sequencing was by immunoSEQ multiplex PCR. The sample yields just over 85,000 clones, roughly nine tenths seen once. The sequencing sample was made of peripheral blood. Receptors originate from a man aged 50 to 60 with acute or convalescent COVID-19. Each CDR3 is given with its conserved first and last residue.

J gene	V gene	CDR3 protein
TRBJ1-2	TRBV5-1	CASSSLTQGALNGYTF
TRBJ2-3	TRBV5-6	CASSLEQGLDTQYF
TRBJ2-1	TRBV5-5	CASSPRVGIPGEEQFF
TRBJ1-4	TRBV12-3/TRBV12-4	CASSPQEYEKLFF
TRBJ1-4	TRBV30	CAWSDSHAQKLFF
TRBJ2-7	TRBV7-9	CASSLVGVNEQYF
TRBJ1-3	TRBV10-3	CAIRASGSSGNTIYF
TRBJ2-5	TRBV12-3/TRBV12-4	CASSQQMETQYF
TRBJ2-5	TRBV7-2	CASSLERLAGGQETQYF
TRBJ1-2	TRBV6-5	CASALGQGPGGYTF
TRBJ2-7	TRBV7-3	CASSLGTSGGEQYF